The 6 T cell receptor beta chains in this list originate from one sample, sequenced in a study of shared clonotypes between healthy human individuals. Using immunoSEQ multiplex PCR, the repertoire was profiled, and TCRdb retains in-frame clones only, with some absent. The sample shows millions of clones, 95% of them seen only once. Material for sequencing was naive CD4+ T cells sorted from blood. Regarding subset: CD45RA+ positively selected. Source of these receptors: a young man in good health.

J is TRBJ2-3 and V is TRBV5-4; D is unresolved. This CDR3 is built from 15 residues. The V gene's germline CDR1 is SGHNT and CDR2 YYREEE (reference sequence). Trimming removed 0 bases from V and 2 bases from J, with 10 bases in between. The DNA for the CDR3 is TGTGCCAGCAGCTTGGTTCCACAAACCACAGATACGCAGTATTTT. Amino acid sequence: CASSLVPQTTDTQYF. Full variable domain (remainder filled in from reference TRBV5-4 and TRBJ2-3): ETGVTQSPTHLIKTRGQQVTLRCSSQSGHNTVSWYQQALGQGPQFIFQYYREEENGRGNFPPRFSGLQFPNYSSELNVNALELDDSALYLCASSLVPQTTDTQYFGPGTRLTVL.

CDR3 residues: CASSLTGVNYGYTF. The CDR3 coding sequence is TGTGCCAGCAGCTTGACAGGGGTTAACTATGGCTACACCTTC. The chain carries TRBV7-2 and TRBJ1-2; 8 bases are shared with TRBD1. Trimming cost V 3 bases and J 1 base; bases outside gene matches: 1. The CDR3 length is 14 residues. Germline CDR1 is SGHTA and CDR2 is FQGNSA.

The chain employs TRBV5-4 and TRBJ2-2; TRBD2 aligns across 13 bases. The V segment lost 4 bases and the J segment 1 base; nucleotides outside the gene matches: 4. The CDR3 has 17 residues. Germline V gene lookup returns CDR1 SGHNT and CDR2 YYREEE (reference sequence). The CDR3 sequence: CASSPRTSGRNTGELFF. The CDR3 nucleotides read TGTGCCAGCAGCCCGCGGACTAGCGGGAGGAACACCGGGGAGCTGTTTTTT.

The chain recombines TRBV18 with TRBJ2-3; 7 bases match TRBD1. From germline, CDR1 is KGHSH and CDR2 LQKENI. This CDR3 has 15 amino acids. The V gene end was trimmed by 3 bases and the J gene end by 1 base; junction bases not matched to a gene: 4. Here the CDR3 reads CASSPDRVRTDTQYF. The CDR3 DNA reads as TGTGCCAGCTCACCTGACAGGGTTCGCACAGATACGCAGTATTTT.

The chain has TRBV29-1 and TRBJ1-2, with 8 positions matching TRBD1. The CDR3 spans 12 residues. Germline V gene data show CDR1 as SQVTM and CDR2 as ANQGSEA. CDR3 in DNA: TGCACCCTCCCAGGGGGCGGCTATGGCTACACCTTC. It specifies CTLPGGGYGYTF.

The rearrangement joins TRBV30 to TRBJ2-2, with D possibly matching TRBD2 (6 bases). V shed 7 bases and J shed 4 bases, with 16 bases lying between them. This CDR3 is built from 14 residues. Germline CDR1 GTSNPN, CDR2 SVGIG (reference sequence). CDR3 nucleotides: TGTGCCTTCCAGCCGGGGGTTTTCACCGGGGAGCTGTTTTTT. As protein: CAFQPGVFTGELFF.